These 23 T cell receptor beta chains were all obtained from the same sample, sequenced in a study of blood T cell repertoires in COVID-19. Clones were sequenced by immunoSEQ multiplex PCR, and TCRdb holds only the in-frame ones, with some missing. The repertoire consists of 50,000 to 75,000 clones, with around 80% occurring once and the leading ten covering approximately 7%. The sample consisted of peripheral blood. All receptors come from a man aged 55 to 69 with acute or convalescent COVID-19.

The chain is built from TRBV28 and TRBJ2-1, with a possible D match to TRBD2 (5 bases). Per germline, CDR1 MDHEN and CDR2 SYDVKM. CDR3 size: 12 residues. V was clipped by 2 bases and J by 12 bases, with 11 bases between them. The CDR3 protein is CASSLNGVAQFF. The CDR3 bases are TGTGCCAGCAGTTTAAACGGGGTGGCGCAGTTCTTC.

The CDR3 nucleotides read TGCGCCAGCAGGATCGATGGGGGGGGACTCCTCCCCGGGGAGCTGTTTTTT. This gives the protein CASRIDGGGLLPGELFF. The V and J genes are TRBV5-1 and TRBJ2-2; the match to TRBD2 covers 7 bases. The CDR3 length is 17 residues. CDR1 is SGHRS, CDR2 YFSETQ, per germline. With V trimmed by 5 bases and J by 6 bases, 16 bases remained unmatched.

V is TRBV18 and J is TRBJ1-1, with no clear D. The germline V and J ends were trimmed by 6 bases and 1 base, with 9 bases remaining between them. Germline CDR1 and CDR2: KGHSH and LQKENI. CDR3 length equals 13 residues. CDR3 DNA: TGTGCCAGCTCCCTCCGAGGGAACACTGAAGCTTTCTTT. Translation gives CASSLRGNTEAFF.

V and J are TRBV7-2 and TRBJ2-1; 12 nucleotides match TRBD2. CDR3 length equals 16 residues. The germline CDR1 and CDR2 sequences are SGHTA and FQGNSA. After removal of 4 bases from V and 5 bases from J, the junction contained 6 bases not matched to a gene. CDR3 loop: CASSWPSGGANNEQFF. DNA of the CDR3: TGTGCCAGCAGCTGGCCTAGCGGGGGGGCGAACAATGAGCAGTTCTTC.

The CDR3 coding sequence is TGTGCCAGCAGCTACGGACAGGGGGCTTGGGAGACCCAGTACTTC. This gives the protein CASSYGQGAWETQYF. The chain joins TRBV5-4 to TRBJ2-5, with 11 bases fitting TRBD1. V gave up 3 bases and J gave up 5 bases; unmatched junction bases: 6. Germline CDR1 SGHNT, CDR2 YYREEE (reference sequence). The CDR3 spans 15 residues.

This sequence joins TRBV10-2 and TRBJ2-1, with D unresolved. V was shortened by 1 base and J by 7 bases, with 2 bases between the two germline ends. Germline CDR1 and CDR2: WSHSY and SAAADI. CDR3 length: 11 amino acids. The CDR3 DNA sequence: TGCGCCAGCAGTGAGTTAAATGAGCAGTTCTTC. Amino acids: CASSELNEQFF.

This chain links TRBV11-2 with TRBJ1-4; D may be TRBD1 (5 bases). This CDR3 is 14 amino acids long. V lost 5 bases and J 8 bases, leaving 15 bases between the germline ends. CDR1 is SGHAT, CDR2 FQNNGV, per germline. The CDR3 reads CASSQYRNGEKLFF. CDR3 nucleotide sequence: TGTGCCAGCAGCCAGTACAGGAATGGAGAAAAACTGTTTTTT.

V usage is TRBV5-1 and J usage is TRBJ2-1; 7 bases map to TRBD2. Germline trimming cut 0 bases from V and 3 bases from J; bases unmatched to any gene: 3. The CDR3 totals 15 residues. From germline, CDR1 is SGHRS and CDR2 YFSETQ. The CDR3 sequence: CASSLDQRGYNEQFF. CDR3 coding DNA: TGCGCCAGCAGCTTGGATCAGCGGGGCTACAATGAGCAGTTCTTC.

This chain connects TRBV6-6 to TRBJ2-1; 8 bases are a match to TRBD1. The germline gives CDR1 MNHNY, CDR2 SVGAGI (reference sequence). The ends lost 4 bases at V and 0 bases at J; junction bases unmatched: 5. The CDR3 contains 16 residues. The CDR3 nucleotides read TGTGCCAGCAGTTCCCCCGGACAGGGCTCCTACAATGAGCAGTTCTTC. It is translated as CASSSPGQGSYNEQFF.

This chain uses TRBV12-3 or TRBV12-4 with TRBJ1-2; D unresolved. The V end was cut by 2 bases, the J end by 6 bases, with 10 bases between. There are 13 residues in the CDR3. This chain's CDR3 is CASSLRFGDGYTF. The CDR3 bases are TGTGCCAGCAGTTTAAGGTTCGGGGATGGCTACACCTTC.

This chain links TRBV2 with TRBJ1-2, with 7 bases that match TRBD1. The CDR3 loop spans 13 amino acids. Germline assignment: CDR1 SNHLY and CDR2 FYNNEI. V was pared by 6 bases and J by 5 bases, with 6 bases of the junction left unmatched. CDR3 in amino acids: CASRRDSIYGYTF. The CDR3 region has the DNA TGTGCCAGCAGACGGGACAGCATTTATGGCTACACCTTC. The full variable domain, with the rest looked up from reference TRBV2 and TRBJ1-2, is EPEVTQTPSHQVTQMGQEVILRCVPISNHLYFYWYRQILGQKVEFLVSFYNNEISEKSEIFDDQFSVERPDGSNFTLKIRSTKLEDSAMYFCASRRDSIYGYTFGSGTRLTVV.

The V gene is TRBV7-3, the J gene TRBJ2-1; D call uncertain. Germline V gene sequence: CDR1 SGHTA, CDR2 FQGTGA. V was shortened by 4 bases and J by 4 bases, with 8 bases between the two germline ends. This CDR3 is built from 13 residues. This CDR3 reads CASSSHSYNEQFF. DNA for the CDR3: TGTGCCAGCAGCTCCCACTCGTACAATGAGCAGTTCTTC.

This clone was observed a handful of times. The gene calls are TRBV19 and TRBJ2-7, with 9 bases fitting TRBD1. Germline CDR1 and CDR2: LNHDA and SQIVND (reference sequence). This CDR3 comprises 13 residues. Unmatched junction bases numbered 5, after V lost 7 bases and J lost 4 bases. Written as DNA, the CDR3 is TGTGCCAGTACCTCAGACAGGGGGTACGAGCAGTACTTC. Translating it yields CASTSDRGYEQYF. The full variable domain, in which reference TRBV19 and TRBJ2-7 provide the parts outside the CDR3, is DGGITQSPKYLFRKEGQNVTLSCEQNLNHDAMYWYRQDPGQGLRLIYYSQIVNDFQKGDIAEGYSVSREKKESFPLTVTSAQKNPTAFYLCASTSDRGYEQYFGPGTRLTVT.

The chain carries TRBV27 and TRBJ1-3; a weak D match, TRBD1 (6 bases). The CDR3 loop spans 16 amino acids. The germline V gene encodes CDR1 MNHEY and CDR2 SMNVEV (reference sequence). The ends were cut back, 6 bases at V and 0 bases at J, with 15 bases in the middle. The CDR3 DNA sequence: TGTGCCAGCAGCCCAGCAGGGGTTTACTCTGGAAACACCATATATTTT. Protein product: CASSPAGVYSGNTIYF.

The rearrangement joins TRBV6-5 to TRBJ1-1, with 8 bases lining up with TRBD1. V lost 0 bases and J lost 5; bases outside the gene matches: 5. This CDR3 contains 15 residues. Per the germline V gene, CDR1 is MNHEY and CDR2 is SVGAGI. The CDR3 region is CASSYSPGGGTEAFF. CDR3 bases: TGTGCCAGCAGTTACTCCCCAGGGGGCGGGACTGAAGCTTTCTTT.

This chain's CDR3 is CASSEGRMVNYGYTF. DNA for the CDR3: TGTGCCAGCAGTGAGGGGAGGATGGTAAACTATGGCTACACCTTC. The chain combines TRBV2 with TRBJ1-2; D unresolved. This CDR3 is 15 amino acids long. The germline V gene has CDR1 SNHLY and CDR2 FYNNEI. The ends were cut back, 3 bases at V and 2 bases at J, with 13 bases in the middle.

The V gene is TRBV19, the J gene TRBJ2-7; no definite D call. The V gene's germline CDR1 is LNHDA and CDR2 SQIVND (reference sequence). The CDR3 extends over 13 amino acids. V gave up 9 bases and J gave up 5 bases, with 17 bases separating them. For the CDR3, the DNA is TGTGCCAGCGCTAAGGCAGGCATCCACGAGCAGTACTTC. Translation: CASAKAGIHEQYF.

This chain connects TRBV9 to TRBJ2-5; 13 bases are a match to TRBD2. The CDR3 sequence is 18 residues long. Germline V gives CDR1 SGDLS, CDR2 YYNGEE. After removal of 4 bases from V and 4 bases from J, the junction contained 13 bases not matched to a gene. The CDR3 DNA follows: TGTGCCAGCAGCCCTGGCGTGGTGACTAGCGGGGGGCTAGAGACCCAGTACTTC. Translating gives CASSPGVVTSGGLETQYF.

The chain recombines TRBV5-6 with TRBJ1-3; possibly TRBD1 for D (6 bases). Germline V gives CDR1 SGHDT, CDR2 YYEEEE. This CDR3 has 15 residues. Trimming stripped 5 bases from V and 4 bases from J, with 16 bases between. CDR3 protein: CASSQTGSGGNTIYF. CDR3 in DNA: TGTGCCAGCAGTCAAACAGGGTCGGGAGGAAACACCATATATTTT.

The chain links TRBV6-5 to TRBJ1-2; D is unclear. This CDR3 is built from 13 residues. CDR1 and CDR2 from the germline V gene are MNHEY and SVGAGI. V was pared by 5 bases and J by 4 bases, with 11 bases between. The CDR3 is CASSPHNLYGYTF. The CDR3 DNA sequence: TGTGCCAGCAGTCCACACAACCTCTATGGCTACACCTTC.

The chain uses TRBV11-3 and TRBJ2-5; 9 positions match TRBD1. The V and J ends lost 4 bases and 2 bases, in that order; junction bases with no gene match: 8. Germline assignment: CDR1 SGHNT and CDR2 YENEEA. CDR3 length: 16 residues. CDR3 coding DNA: TGTGCCAGCAGCTCAGGGACAGGGAGTAGGCAAGAGACCCAGTACTTC. It specifies CASSSGTGSRQETQYF.

The chain carries TRBV10-2 and TRBJ1-2, with no clear D. Germline V CDR1 and CDR2: WSHSY, SAAADI. This CDR3 contains 10 residues. With 10 bases removed from V and 8 bases from J, the gap between germline ends came to 11 bases. In DNA form, the CDR3 reads TGCGCCACCGGGGAGGGAGGCTACACCTTC. It codes for CATGEGGYTF.

The sample holds a few counts of this clone. The chain employs TRBV6-6 and TRBJ1-6, with TRBD1 matching 10 bases. The CDR3 loop spans 15 amino acids. In germline, CDR1 is MNHNY, CDR2 SVGAGI (reference sequence). Trimming removed 1 base from V and 7 bases from J; junction bases left unmatched: 1. DNA of the CDR3: TGTGCCAGCAGTTACTGGGACAGGGGCAATTCACCCCTCCACTTT. It encodes CASSYWDRGNSPLHF.